Following are 6 T cell receptor beta chains from one sample sequenced in a study of brain T cells in children with intractable seizures. TCRdb's table, derived via immunoSEQ multiplex PCR, lists solely in-frame clones and lacks some. The sample lists 110,000 or so clones, approximately 94% occurring once. The source material was peripheral blood, sampled at surgery. These receptors originate from a boy less than two years old with hemimegalencephaly and intractable seizures.

J is TRBJ1-3 and V is TRBV10-3; a weak D match, TRBD1 (5 bases). The V gene lost 10 bases and the J gene lost 4 bases, with 14 bases spanning the gap. The CDR3 totals 13 residues. The germline CDR1 and CDR2 sequences are ENHRY and SYGVKD. CDR3 residues: CATGPGPGNTIYF. The CDR3 coding sequence is TGTGCCACCGGGCCGGGGCCCGGAAACACCATATATTTT.

This rearrangement joins TRBV25-1 to TRBJ2-7, with D unresolved. The CDR3 loop spans 12 amino acids. The germline V gene has CDR1 MGHDK and CDR2 SYGVNS. Trimming removed 2 bases at V and 7 bases at J, with 9 bases between. This chain's CDR3 is CASSEGVGEQYF. The CDR3 DNA follows: TGTGCCAGCAGTGAAGGGGTAGGTGAGCAGTACTTC.

This chain links TRBV15 with TRBJ2-7, with TRBD2 matching over 10 bases. CDR1 is LNHNV and CDR2 is YYDKDF in the germline V gene (reference sequence). The junction had 0 bases not matched to a gene; V was cut back by 1 base and J by 6 bases. The CDR3 has 13 residues. In DNA form, the CDR3 reads TGTGCCACCAGCAGAGCTAGCGGGAGCGAGCAGTACTTC. This translates into CATSRASGSEQYF. The whole variable domain, remainder taken from reference TRBV15 and TRBJ2-7, is DAMVIQNPRYQVTQFGKPVTLSCSQTLNHNVMYWYQQKSSQAPKLLFHYYDKDFNNEADTPDNFQSRRPNTSFCFLDIRSPGLGDTAMYLCATSRASGSEQYFGPGTRLTVT.

This chain joins TRBV28 and TRBJ2-3; 7 bases map to TRBD2. Germline CDR1 MDHEN, CDR2 SYDVKM. This CDR3 has 17 amino acids. V was clipped by 6 bases and J by 4 bases; unmatched bases: 16. Here the CDR3 reads CASRAPRLREKADTQYF. CDR3 in DNA: TGTGCCAGCAGGGCCCCCCGCTTGCGGGAGAAGGCAGATACGCAGTATTTT.

This chain connects TRBV10-3 to TRBJ2-2; D unclear. Germline assignment: CDR1 ENHRY and CDR2 SYGVKD. Trimming took off 4 bases at V and 2 bases at J, with 14 bases between the two ends. The length of the CDR3 is 16 residues. CDR3 bases: TGTGCCATCAGTGGTACCCGGGCACTCAACACCGGGGAGCTGTTTTTT. Amino acids: CAISGTRALNTGELFF.

The chain uses TRBV30 and TRBJ2-1; the D gene is possibly TRBD2 (5 bases). V was pared by 0 bases and J by 13 bases, with 13 bases between. The germline V gene has CDR1 GTSNPN and CDR2 SVGIG (reference sequence). The CDR3 sequence is 12 residues long. The CDR3 here is CAWSVERTQQFF. The CDR3, as DNA: TGTGCCTGGAGTGTCGAGCGGACCCAACAGTTCTTC.